Listed below are T cell receptor beta chains from one sample, sequenced in a study of blood T cells in healthy people across ages. TCRdb processed the 5' RACE reads anew with MiXCR; each CDR3 protein has one entry. The repertoire has about 560,000 distinct CDR3 sequences, about 28% of them found once; the top ten carry 3% to 4%. These same records also appear under a second study, on T cells of mothers and their children.

The sequenced sample consisted of blood. The receptor set was obtained from a boy aged 2 to 10 in good health. Both conserved end residues are trimmed from each CDR3. Each record gives: V gene, CDR3 protein.

v_call: TRBV20-1
cdr3_aa: SAFRGLAGSGETQY

v_call: TRBV3-1
cdr3_aa: ASSQFVRGALTGELF

v_call: TRBV6-2/TRBV6-3
cdr3_aa: ASSFGGGNEQF

v_call: TRBV7-7
cdr3_aa: ASSMGGSLFDEQF

v_call: TRBV6-1
cdr3_aa: ASSESGQAGELF

v_call: TRBV7-8
cdr3_aa: ASSRTSSGSGELF

v_call: TRBV20-1
cdr3_aa: SARAGQGKETQY

v_call: TRBV7-2
cdr3_aa: ASSLARSDTGYT

v_call: TRBV12-3/TRBV12-4
cdr3_aa: ASSWGGDNSEQY

v_call: TRBV6-6
cdr3_aa: ASRRDRGLQPQH

v_call: TRBV20-1
cdr3_aa: SAFPVNNEQF

v_call: TRBV11-2
cdr3_aa: ASRGGRNEQY

v_call: TRBV3-1
cdr3_aa: ASSQDISSYEQY

v_call: TRBV6-1
cdr3_aa: ASSAGTASANVLT

v_call: TRBV5-1
cdr3_aa: ASSLLPRTGRDGYT

v_call: TRBV4-1
cdr3_aa: ASSQEVDRVGTQY

v_call: TRBV7-9
cdr3_aa: ASIPEGPGNEQF

v_call: TRBV2
cdr3_aa: ASIWDTENIQY

v_call: TRBV12-3/TRBV12-4
cdr3_aa: ASSFKFYEQY

v_call: TRBV7-2
cdr3_aa: ASSLTKPPLH

v_call: TRBV7-9
cdr3_aa: ASSPEQLREQY

v_call: TRBV20-1
cdr3_aa: SASRLAGDEQF

v_call: TRBV4-2
cdr3_aa: ASSQTGQGGYEQF

v_call: TRBV4-3
cdr3_aa: ASSQDWGMNTEAF

v_call: TRBV27
cdr3_aa: ASSPALRGGYGYT

v_call: TRBV20-1
cdr3_aa: SALGKQNTGELF

v_call: TRBV28
cdr3_aa: ASSSPRGQGTNEQY